This TCR beta chain was found in a study of cytomegalovirus exposure and HLA in healthy donors (dated by TCRdb to about 2017). Describing the broader study: According to an earlier analysis of a few hundred of the donors, about 170 million T cells yielded over 90 million unique TCR beta sequences and about 280 Gb of sequence data. Besides the first cohort of approximately 710 subjects, a separate validation cohort made up of about 120 different subjects was used. Class I and class II HLA loci were covered by the typing at four-digit resolution. The T cell repertoires of several hundred subjects were profiled by immunosequencing and related to cytomegalovirus serostatus. Rather than drawing on any new phenotypic data, the later analysis identified candidate immune exposures from TCR beta sequences and the way those sequences occurred across donors. Every repertoire in the discovery cohort had been generated on one and the same sequencing platform. The study aimed to test whether cataloging public T cell receptors could reveal signatures of past pathogen exposure. In a later genetic analysis, genome-wide SNP genotypes for about 60% of the 666 donors were used, and that subset was treated as a discovery cohort. The genetic ancestry cluster associated with self-reported Caucasian donors included about 84% of the 398 genotyped donors. About 330 gigabases of sequencing data and 91 million or so unique TCR sequences made up an early release that covered several hundred HLA-typed donors. Among 350 to 400 genotyped donors of the cohort, an average of 235,054 unique TCR beta nucleotide sequences were sequenced per donor, around 20% of them non-productive. In a later analysis, previously published TCR beta repertoires from about 670 donors were re-analyzed and high-resolution HLA genotyping was added so that TCR occurrence patterns could be studied. Donor age, sex, ethnicity and CMV serostatus were compiled together with the repertoire data. The number of typed donors differed by locus: 629-630 for A, B, C, DRB1 and DQB1; 500 to 550 for DQA1; approximately 610 for DPA1; and some 470 for DPB1. To predict cytomegalovirus infection status, the study combined high-throughput TCR immunosequencing, statistical association of individual TCRs with disease status, and machine learning. To decide whether each TCR beta V gene segment behaved as functional or pseudogenic, an earlier analysis of some 600 of the donors relied on high-throughput TCR beta sequencing. A handful of DR-DQ haplotypes were handled as single units for association and clustering because linkage in the cohort was strong. The research as a whole found: HLA typing was unavailable for some donors at each locus, so association tests used only the typed subset. In a later analysis, the rate of TCR association differed among HLA loci, with DRB1 alleles having the most associated TCRs and HLA-C alleles having the fewest. Several of the top co-occurrence clusters appeared to be linked to parvovirus B19, influenza, CMV and Epstein-Barr virus, according to a later analysis. Over 15 rarely observed V segments, including chromosome 9 orphons, were excluded from the earlier analysis of a few hundred of the donors because counts were too low. At a false discovery rate of 0.05, a later analysis linked around 17,000 TCR beta sequences to specific HLA alleles. According to the authors, the approach could potentially be generalized to other disease states and immunological phenotypes. A later analysis found that HLA-associated TCR beta chains were more clonally expanded and had lower generation probabilities than equally common non-associated chains. In both the original and validation cohorts, the classifier was reported to diagnose cytomegalovirus status with high specificity and sensitivity. In vitro tests confirmed that a few of the cytomegalovirus-associated TCR beta chains recognize cytomegalovirus antigens. A later genetic analysis associated a missense DCLRE1C variant with V-gene and J-gene trimming of TCR beta chains, and an independent cohort replicated the association. The study gave a list of about 150 TCR beta chains associated with cytomegalovirus. Correlated functional status among segregating V segments might be attributable to linkage disequilibrium, but an unknown experimental factor could not be ruled out. The sequencing pipeline was judged likely to have produced a cluster of highly shared sequence variants as a technical artifact. Assigning TCR associations to individual alleles was difficult when HLA alleles, especially DR and DQ, strongly co-occurred. Most TCR sequences were observed very rarely across donors, whereas some public TCRs were present in many individuals. In a later analysis, most CMV-associated TCR beta chains were found to appear HLA-restricted, with HLA associations seemingly driven largely by CMV exposure. A further reported finding was that TCR beta sequences accurately predicted the HLA-A and HLA-B alleles for most subjects in the first cohort. The cohort was sequenced for TCR beta chains only, and without alpha or paired-chain data the features that could be detected were limited. CMV serostatus was the only immune exposure information available for the cohort. Sequencing depth was assumed to be roughly uniform across donors in the presence/absence analyses, though that assumption may not hold. Broadly in line with IMGT annotations, most TCR beta V segments showed up in productive rearrangements about 87% or about 30% of the time in an earlier analysis of around 600 of the donors. In a later genetic analysis, fewer N-insertions in productive TCRs were reported among donors in an Asian-associated ancestry cluster than the roughly 710-donor mean.

Receptors were amplified or captured by the immunoSEQ multiplex PCR assay. The multiplex PCR relied on a mix of 60 forward primers for TCR Vbeta segments and 13 reverse primers for TCR Jbeta segments. A multiplex PCR assay on genomic DNA amplified the CDR3 region of rearranged TCR beta genes. The amplified TCR beta libraries were sequenced on the Illumina HiSeq System as 87-base-pair reads. The authors' pipeline ran thus. Across the 670 or so repertoires, a later analysis counted some 81 million unique TCR beta chains, approximately 10 million of which were shared by at least two donors. Raw reads were error-corrected and collapsed into unique sequences with a nearest-neighbor algorithm that merged closely related sequences to remove PCR and sequencing errors. CDR3 sequences were aligned to IMGT reference sequences to assign V, D and J gene segments. For a sequence to be retained, a match of at least six nucleotides was required to both a V gene segment and a J gene segment. A rearrangement was called productive if the CDR3 had no stop codons and remained in frame with V and J, and every other rearrangement was called non-productive. CDR3 was defined according to IMGT convention as the region running from the second conserved V-encoded cysteine to the conserved J-encoded phenylalanine. In an earlier analysis of roughly 580 of the donors, sequences lacking an unambiguous match to a single V gene segment were excluded. An earlier analysis of 550 to 650 of the donors classified V segments as functional when productive rearrangements were above 56.7% and as segregating when the standard deviation between donors was above 5%. A statistical classification framework was built to diagnose cytomegalovirus status from the catalog of TCR beta chain sequences. In a later analysis, V and J genes were assigned by comparing TCR nucleotide sequences against IMGT/GENE-DB human TR gene sequences. The TCRdist pipeline was used in a later analysis to assign CDR3 sequences and most-parsimonious VDJ recombination scenarios. A later analysis defined each TCR beta chain by its CDR3 amino acid sequence plus V-gene family, and excluded reads lacking a unique V-gene family. In a later analysis, 500 to 700 highly shared, low-generation-probability nucleotide sequences were removed to address suspected cross-contamination and a sequencing artifact. For each public chain, a later analysis derived a clonal expansion index from normalized ranks of inferred template counts within each repertoire. Generation probabilities in a later analysis came from a VDJ recombination model fitted to out-of-frame rearrangements, and those results were checked against IGoR. A later analysis scored TCR-TCR, TCR-HLA and TCR-CMV co-occurrence with hypergeometric tests, applying a repertoire-size bias correction to TCR pairs. A later analysis estimated false discovery rates by permuting HLA or CMV assignments 20 times. A later analysis grouped co-occurring TCRs with DBSCAN, adding TCRdist sequence similarity when clustering within HLA-allele-positive subsets. Co-occurrence clustering excluded repertoires with fewer than 30,000 or more than 120,000 public chains, plus five with anomalous nucleotide sharing. TCRdb took over this immuneACCESS table, retaining in-frame rearrangements with V and J assigned. Such tables are incomplete; in checked studies, under half of the missing clones stem from an unresolved V gene, and the remainder is unexplained. Clonal size and the V and J genes are those of that table, whereas D and trimming came from the DNA. The sample yields under 140,000 clones; around 83% were counted once. The biggest ten clones account for just under 3% of the sample.

The cohort was made up of approximately 670 healthy bone marrow donors. At the time of sampling, every cohort member was nominally healthy, though immune exposures that went unrecorded were likely present. The donor was CMV seropositive and was included in the group of about 290 seropositive cohort members. A peripheral blood sample was collected from each donor, and TCR beta sequencing was performed on peripheral blood mononuclear cells. Genomic DNA extraction from the blood cell samples was performed with the Qiagen DNeasy Blood Extraction Kit. Details on this clone: Its recognized antigen is unknown. Per-nucleotide qualities are absent, and no much larger clonotype sits a single base away.

Input material: PBMCs. The TCR was taken from a woman aged 55-69 years in good health and CMV-seropositive.

In nucleotides, the sequence is TGTGCCAGTAGTATGAGGGGGCATAACTCTGGGGCCAACGTCCTGACTTTC. This is translated as CASSMRGHNSGANVLTF. The V and J segments used are TRBV19 and TRBJ2-6, and 7 junction bases match TRBD1. The CDR3 has 17 amino acids, counting the end cysteine and phenylalanine. The CDR3 DNA has 51 bases and is translated from base 1. CDR1 LNHDA and CDR2 SQIVND are derived from the germline V gene (reference sequence). Trimming accounts for 3 bases at V and 0 bases at J, while the number of junction bases matched to no gene is 5. With the rest looked up from the reference TRBV19 and TRBJ2-6 genes rather than sequenced, the full variable domain is DGGITQSPKYLFRKEGQNVTLSCEQNLNHDAMYWYRQDPGQGLRLIYYSQIVNDFQKGDIAEGYSVSREKKESFPLTVTSAQKNPTAFYLCASSMRGHNSGANVLTFGAGSRLTVL.